This T cell receptor beta chain is drawn from a study of blood T cell repertoires in COVID-19. Study in general: Specimens from acute and convalescent COVID-19 originated in the United States, Italy and Spain. T cells, B-cell-depleted T cells, or PBMCs supplied cDNA or gDNA.

J gave up 4 bases and V 1 base, and 6 bases lay outside the gene matches. The CDR3 covers 16 residues. Germline V gene lookup returns CDR1 SGHRS and CDR2 YFSETQ. As handled by the study authors: For nucleated cells, counts were estimated from reference gene primer amplification. Sequenced by immunoSEQ multiplex PCR; TCRdb stores in-frame clones only, minus some. V, J and clone size are those of that table, while D and trimming were read from the DNA. The sample records hundreds of thousands of clones, 80% to 90% being singletons. The chain uses TRBV5-1 and TRBJ1-2; 11 bases are a match to TRBD1. Sequenced material: peripheral blood. The clonotype originates from a man aged 35 to 55 with acute or convalescent COVID-19. CDR3 DNA: TGCGCCAGCAGCTTGAGGACAGGGGGCGTTGGCTATGGCTACACCTTC. It encodes CASSLRTGGVGYGYTF.